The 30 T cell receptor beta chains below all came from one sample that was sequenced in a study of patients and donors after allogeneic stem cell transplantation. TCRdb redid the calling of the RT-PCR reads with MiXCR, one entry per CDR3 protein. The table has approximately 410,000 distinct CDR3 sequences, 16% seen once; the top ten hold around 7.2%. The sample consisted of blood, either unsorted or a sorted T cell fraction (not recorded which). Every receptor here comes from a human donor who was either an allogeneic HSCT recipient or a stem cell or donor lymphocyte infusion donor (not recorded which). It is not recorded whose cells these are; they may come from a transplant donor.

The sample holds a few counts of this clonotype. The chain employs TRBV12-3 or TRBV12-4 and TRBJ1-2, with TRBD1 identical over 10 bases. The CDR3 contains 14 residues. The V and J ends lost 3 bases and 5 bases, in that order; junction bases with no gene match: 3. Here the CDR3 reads CASSFGGQGYGYTF. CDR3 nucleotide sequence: TGTGCCAGCAGTTTTGGGGGACAGGGGTATGGCTACACCTTC.

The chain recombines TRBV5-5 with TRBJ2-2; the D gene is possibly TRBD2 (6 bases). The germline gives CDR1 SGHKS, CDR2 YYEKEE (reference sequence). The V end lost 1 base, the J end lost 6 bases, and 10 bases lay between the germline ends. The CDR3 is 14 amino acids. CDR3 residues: CASSLPRDSGELFF. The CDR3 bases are TGTGCCAGCAGCTTGCCCAGGGACTCCGGGGAGCTGTTTTTT.

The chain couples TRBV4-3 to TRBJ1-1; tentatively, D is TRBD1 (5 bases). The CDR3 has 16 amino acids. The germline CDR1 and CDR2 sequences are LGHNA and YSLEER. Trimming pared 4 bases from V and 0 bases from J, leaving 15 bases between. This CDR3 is CASSRQLGAMNTEAFF. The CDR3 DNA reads TGCGCCAGCAGCCGCCAGCTCGGGGCTATGAACACTGAAGCTTTCTTT.

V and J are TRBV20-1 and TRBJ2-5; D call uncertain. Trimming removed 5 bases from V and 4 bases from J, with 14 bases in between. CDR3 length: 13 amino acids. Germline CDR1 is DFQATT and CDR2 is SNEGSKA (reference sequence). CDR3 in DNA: TGCAGTGCTCAGATCGCAATTCGAGAGACCCAGTACTTC. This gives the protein CSAQIAIRETQYF.

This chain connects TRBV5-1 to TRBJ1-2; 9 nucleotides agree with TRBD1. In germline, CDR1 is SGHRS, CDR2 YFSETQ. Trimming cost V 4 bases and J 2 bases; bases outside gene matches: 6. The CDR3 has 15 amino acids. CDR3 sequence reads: CASSTGTGSNYGYTF. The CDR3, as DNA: TGCGCCAGCAGCACCGGGACAGGGTCAAACTATGGCTACACCTTC.

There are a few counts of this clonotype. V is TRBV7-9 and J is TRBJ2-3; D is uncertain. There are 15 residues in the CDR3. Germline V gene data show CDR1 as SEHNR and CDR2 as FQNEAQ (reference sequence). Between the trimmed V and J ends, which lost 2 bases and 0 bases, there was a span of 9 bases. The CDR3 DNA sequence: TGTGCCAGCAGCTTAACGGCCCAGAGCACAGATACGCAGTATTTT. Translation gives CASSLTAQSTDTQYF.

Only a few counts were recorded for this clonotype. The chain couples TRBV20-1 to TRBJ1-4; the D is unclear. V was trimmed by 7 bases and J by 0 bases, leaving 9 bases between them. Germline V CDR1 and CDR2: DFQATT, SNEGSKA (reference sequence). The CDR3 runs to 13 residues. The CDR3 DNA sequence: TGCAGTGGATGCTCCGCAACTAATGAAAAACTGTTTTTT. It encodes CSGCSATNEKLFF.

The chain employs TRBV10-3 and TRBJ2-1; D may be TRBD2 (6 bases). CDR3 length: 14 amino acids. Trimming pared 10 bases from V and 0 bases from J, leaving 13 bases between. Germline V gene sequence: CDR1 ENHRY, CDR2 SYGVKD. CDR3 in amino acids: CATLGGRSYNEQFF. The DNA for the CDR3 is TGTGCCACCCTCGGAGGGCGCTCCTACAATGAGCAGTTCTTC.

CDR3 sequence: CSARRGGRTDTQYF. In DNA form, the CDR3 reads TGCAGTGCAAGGCGGGGGGGCCGTACAGATACGCAGTATTTT. This chain connects TRBV20-1 to TRBJ2-3; TRBD2 agrees at 9 bases. CDR1 and CDR2 (germline): DFQATT, SNEGSKA (reference sequence). The V gene end was trimmed by 6 bases and the J gene end by 3 bases; junction bases not matched to a gene: 7. The CDR3 consists of 14 residues.

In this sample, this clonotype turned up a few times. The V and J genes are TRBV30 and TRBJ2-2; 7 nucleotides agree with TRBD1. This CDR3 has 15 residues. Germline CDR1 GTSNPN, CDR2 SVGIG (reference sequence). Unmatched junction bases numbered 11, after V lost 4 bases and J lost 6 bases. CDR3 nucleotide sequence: TGTGCCTGGAATGACAGGGCTCTAAGGGCCGGGGAGCTGTTTTTT. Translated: CAWNDRALRAGELFF.

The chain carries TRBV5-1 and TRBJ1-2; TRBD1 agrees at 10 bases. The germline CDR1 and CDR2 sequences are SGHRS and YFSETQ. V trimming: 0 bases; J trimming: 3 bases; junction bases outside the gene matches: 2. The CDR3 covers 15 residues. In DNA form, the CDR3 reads TGCGCCAGCAGCTTGGAAGGACAGGGGGACTATGGCTACACCTTC. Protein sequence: CASSLEGQGDYGYTF.

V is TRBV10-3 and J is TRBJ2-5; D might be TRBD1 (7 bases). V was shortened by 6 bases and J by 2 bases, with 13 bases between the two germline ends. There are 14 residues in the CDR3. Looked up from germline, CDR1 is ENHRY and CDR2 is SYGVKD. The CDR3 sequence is CAIRRDSPQETQYF. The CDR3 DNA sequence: TGTGCCATCAGGCGGGACAGCCCTCAAGAGACCCAGTACTTC.

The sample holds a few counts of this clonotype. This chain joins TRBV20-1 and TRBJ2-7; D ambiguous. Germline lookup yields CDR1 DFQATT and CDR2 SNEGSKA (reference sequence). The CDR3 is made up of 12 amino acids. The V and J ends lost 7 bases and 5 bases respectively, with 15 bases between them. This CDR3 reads CSVSVVGHEQYF. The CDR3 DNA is TGCAGTGTTTCGGTTGTCGGTCACGAGCAGTACTTC.

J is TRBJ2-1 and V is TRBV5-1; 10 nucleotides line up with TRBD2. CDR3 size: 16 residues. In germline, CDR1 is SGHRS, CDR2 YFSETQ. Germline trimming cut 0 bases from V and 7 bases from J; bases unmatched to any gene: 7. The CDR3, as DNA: TGCGCCAGCAGCTTGGGGCAAGCGGGGGGGCGAAATGAGCAGTTCTTC. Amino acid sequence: CASSLGQAGGRNEQFF.

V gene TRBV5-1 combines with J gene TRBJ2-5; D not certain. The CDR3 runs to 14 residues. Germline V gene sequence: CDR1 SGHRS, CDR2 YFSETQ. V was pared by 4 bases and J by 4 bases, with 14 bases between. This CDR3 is CASSLWTPTETQYF. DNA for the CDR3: TGCGCCAGCAGCCTATGGACCCCGACAGAGACCCAGTACTTC.

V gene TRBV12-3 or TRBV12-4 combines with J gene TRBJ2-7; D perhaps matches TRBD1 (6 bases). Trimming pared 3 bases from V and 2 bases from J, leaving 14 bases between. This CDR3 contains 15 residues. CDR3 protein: CASSLVTGLTYEQYF. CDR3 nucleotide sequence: TGTGCCAGCAGTTTGGTAACAGGGTTAACCTACGAGCAGTACTTC.

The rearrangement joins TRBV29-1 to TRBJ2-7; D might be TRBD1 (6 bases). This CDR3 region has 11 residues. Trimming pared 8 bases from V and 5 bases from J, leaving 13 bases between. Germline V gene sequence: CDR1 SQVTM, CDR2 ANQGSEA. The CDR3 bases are TGCAGCTTTTGTCAGGGGAACGAGCAGTACTTC. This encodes CSFCQGNEQYF.

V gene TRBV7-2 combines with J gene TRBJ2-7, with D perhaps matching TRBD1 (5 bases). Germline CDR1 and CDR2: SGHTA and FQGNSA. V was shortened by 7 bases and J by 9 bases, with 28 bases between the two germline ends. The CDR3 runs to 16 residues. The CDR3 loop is CASTRVRQGKLGVQYF. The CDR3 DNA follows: TGTGCCAGCACAAGGGTGCGGCAGGGAAAGTTAGGCGTGCAGTACTTC. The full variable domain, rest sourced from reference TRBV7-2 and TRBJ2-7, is GAGVSQSPSNKVTEKGKDVELRCDPISGHTALYWYRQSLGQGLEFLIYFQGNSAPDKSGLPSDRFSAERTGGSVSTLTIQRTQQEDSAVYLCASTRVRQGKLGVQYFGPGTRLTVT.

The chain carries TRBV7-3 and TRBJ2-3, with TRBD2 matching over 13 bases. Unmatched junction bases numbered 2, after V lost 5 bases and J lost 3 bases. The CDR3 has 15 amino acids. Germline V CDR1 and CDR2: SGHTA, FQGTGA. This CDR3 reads CASSPTSGRTDTQYF. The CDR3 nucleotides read TGTGCCAGCAGCCCGACTAGCGGGAGGACAGATACGCAGTATTTT.

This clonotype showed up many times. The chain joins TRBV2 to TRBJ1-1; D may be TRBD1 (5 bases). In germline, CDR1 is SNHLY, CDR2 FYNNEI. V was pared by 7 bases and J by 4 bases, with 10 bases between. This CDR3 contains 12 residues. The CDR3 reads CASTQGGTEAFF. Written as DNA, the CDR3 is TGTGCCAGCACCCAGGGAGGCACTGAAGCTTTCTTT.

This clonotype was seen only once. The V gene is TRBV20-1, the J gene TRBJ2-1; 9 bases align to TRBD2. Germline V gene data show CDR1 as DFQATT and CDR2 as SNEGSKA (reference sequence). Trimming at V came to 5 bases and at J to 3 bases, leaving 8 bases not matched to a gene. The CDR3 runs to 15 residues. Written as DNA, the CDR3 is TGCAGTGCTCGAAAGCGGGAGGCGAACTACAATGAGCAGTTCTTC. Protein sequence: CSARKREANYNEQFF.

The CDR3 DNA reads as TGTGCCATCCCGGAGGCAGGGGGGACGCGGGGTGAGCAGTTCTTC. It is translated as CAIPEAGGTRGEQFF. This chain uses TRBV2 with TRBJ2-1; possibly TRBD1 for D (7 bases). Looked up from germline, CDR1 is SNHLY and CDR2 is FYNNEI. V lost 10 bases, J lost 9 bases, and 25 bases lay in between. The CDR3 sequence is 15 residues long.

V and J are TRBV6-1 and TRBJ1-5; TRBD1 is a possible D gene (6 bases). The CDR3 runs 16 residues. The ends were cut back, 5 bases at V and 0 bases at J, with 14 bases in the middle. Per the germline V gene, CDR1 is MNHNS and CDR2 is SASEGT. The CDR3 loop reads CASSRRGGNSNQPQHF. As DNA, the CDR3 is TGTGCCAGCAGTCGACGGGGGGGCAATAGCAATCAGCCCCAGCATTTT.

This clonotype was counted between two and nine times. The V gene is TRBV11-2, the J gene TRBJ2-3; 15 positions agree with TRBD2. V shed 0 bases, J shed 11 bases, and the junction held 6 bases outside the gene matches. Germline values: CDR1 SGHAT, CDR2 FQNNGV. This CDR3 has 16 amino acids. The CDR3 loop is CASSLEAGTSGGLQYF. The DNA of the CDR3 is TGTGCCAGCAGCTTAGAGGCGGGGACTAGCGGGGGGCTGCAGTATTTT. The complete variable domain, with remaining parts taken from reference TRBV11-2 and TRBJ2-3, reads EAGVAQSPRYKIIEKRQSVAFWCNPISGHATLYWYQQILGQGPKLLIQFQNNGVVDDSQLPKDRFSAERLKGVDSTLKIQPAKLEDSAVYLCASSLEAGTSGGLQYFGPGTRLTVL.

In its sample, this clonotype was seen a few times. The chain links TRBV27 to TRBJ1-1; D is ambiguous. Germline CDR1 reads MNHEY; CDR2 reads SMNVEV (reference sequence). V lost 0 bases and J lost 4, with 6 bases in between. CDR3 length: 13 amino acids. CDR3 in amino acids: CASSLSSRTEAFF. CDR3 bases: TGTGCCAGCAGTTTATCGAGCCGCACTGAAGCTTTCTTT.

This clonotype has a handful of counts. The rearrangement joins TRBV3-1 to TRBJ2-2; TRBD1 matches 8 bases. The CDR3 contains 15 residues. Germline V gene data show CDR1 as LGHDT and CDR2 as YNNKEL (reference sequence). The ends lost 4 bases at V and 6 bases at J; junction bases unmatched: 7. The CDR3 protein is CASSPWTGLAGELFF. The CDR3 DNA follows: TGTGCCAGCAGCCCCTGGACAGGGTTGGCCGGGGAGCTGTTTTTT.

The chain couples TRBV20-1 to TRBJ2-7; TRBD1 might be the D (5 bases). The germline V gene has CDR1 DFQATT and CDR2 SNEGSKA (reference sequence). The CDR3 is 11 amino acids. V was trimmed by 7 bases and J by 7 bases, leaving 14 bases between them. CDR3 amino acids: CSGDSLWEQYF. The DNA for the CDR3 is TGCAGTGGCGACAGCCTTTGGGAGCAGTACTTC.

The CDR3 sequence: CASSSRDRVDSPLHF. CDR3 sequence (DNA): TGTGCCAGCAGTTCCCGGGACAGGGTTGATTCACCCCTCCACTTT. V gene TRBV6-5 combines with J gene TRBJ1-6, with TRBD1 identical over 9 bases. Per germline, CDR1 MNHEY and CDR2 SVGAGI. Unmatched junction bases numbered 6, after V lost 4 bases and J lost 8 bases. The CDR3 runs 15 residues.

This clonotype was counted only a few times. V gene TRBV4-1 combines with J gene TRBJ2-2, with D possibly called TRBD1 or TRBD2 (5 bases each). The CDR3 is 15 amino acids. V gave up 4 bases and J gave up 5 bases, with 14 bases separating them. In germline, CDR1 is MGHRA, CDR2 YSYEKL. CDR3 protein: CASSLGEWGTGELFF. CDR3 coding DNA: TGCGCCAGCAGCCTCGGCGAGTGGGGGACCGGGGAGCTGTTTTTT.

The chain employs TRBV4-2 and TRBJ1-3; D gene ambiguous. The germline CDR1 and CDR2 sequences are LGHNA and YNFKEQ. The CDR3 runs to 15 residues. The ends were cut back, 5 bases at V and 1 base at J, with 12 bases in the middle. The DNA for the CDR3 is TGTGCCAGCAGCTTTCAACATGGGTCTGGAAACACCATATATTTT. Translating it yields CASSFQHGSGNTIYF.